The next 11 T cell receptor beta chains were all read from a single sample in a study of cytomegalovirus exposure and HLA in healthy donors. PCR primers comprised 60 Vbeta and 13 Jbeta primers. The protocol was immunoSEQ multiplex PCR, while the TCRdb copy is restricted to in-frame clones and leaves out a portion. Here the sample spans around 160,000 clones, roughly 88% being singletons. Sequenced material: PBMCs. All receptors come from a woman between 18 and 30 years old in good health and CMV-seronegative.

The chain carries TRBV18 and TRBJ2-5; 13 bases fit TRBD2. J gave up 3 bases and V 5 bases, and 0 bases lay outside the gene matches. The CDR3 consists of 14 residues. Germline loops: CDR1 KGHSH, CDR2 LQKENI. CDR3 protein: CASSGLAGEETQYF. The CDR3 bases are TGTGCCAGCTCAGGACTAGCGGGAGAAGAGACCCAGTACTTC.

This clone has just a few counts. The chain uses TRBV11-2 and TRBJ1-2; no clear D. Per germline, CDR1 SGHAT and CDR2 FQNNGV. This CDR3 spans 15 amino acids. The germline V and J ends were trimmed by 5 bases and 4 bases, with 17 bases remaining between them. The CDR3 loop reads CASSAHPHLTYGYTF. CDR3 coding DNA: TGTGCCAGCAGCGCGCATCCCCATCTCACCTATGGCTACACCTTC.

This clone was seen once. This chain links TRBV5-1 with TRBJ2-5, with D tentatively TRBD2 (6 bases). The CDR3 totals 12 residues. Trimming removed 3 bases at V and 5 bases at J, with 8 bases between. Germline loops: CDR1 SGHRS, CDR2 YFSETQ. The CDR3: CASSWGRETQYF. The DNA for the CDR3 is TGCGCCAGCAGCTGGGGGAGGGAGACCCAGTACTTC.

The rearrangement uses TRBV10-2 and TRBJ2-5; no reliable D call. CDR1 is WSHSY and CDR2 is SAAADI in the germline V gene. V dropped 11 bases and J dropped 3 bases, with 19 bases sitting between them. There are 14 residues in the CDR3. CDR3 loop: CAARHPGLEETQYF. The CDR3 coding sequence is TGCGCCGCCCGGCATCCGGGTCTGGAAGAGACCCAGTACTTC.

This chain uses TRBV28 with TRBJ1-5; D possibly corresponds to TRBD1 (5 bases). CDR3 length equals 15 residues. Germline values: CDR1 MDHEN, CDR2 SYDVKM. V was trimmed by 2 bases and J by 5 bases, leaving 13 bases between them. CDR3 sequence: CASSLVTGGDQPQHF. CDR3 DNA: TGTGCCAGCAGTTTAGTTACCGGGGGGGATCAGCCCCAGCATTTT.

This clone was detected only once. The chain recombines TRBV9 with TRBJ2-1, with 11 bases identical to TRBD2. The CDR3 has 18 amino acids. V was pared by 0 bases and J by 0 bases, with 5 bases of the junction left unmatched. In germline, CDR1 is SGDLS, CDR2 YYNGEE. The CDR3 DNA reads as TGTGCCAGCAGCGTAGAGGCTAGCGGGGGGAGCTCCTACAATGAGCAGTTCTTC. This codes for CASSVEASGGSSYNEQFF.

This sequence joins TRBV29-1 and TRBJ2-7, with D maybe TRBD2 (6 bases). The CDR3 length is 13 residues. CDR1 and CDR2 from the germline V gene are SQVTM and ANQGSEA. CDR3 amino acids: CAGGGLSSYEQYF. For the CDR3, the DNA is TGCGCCGGGGGTGGATTGAGCTCCTACGAGCAGTACTTC.

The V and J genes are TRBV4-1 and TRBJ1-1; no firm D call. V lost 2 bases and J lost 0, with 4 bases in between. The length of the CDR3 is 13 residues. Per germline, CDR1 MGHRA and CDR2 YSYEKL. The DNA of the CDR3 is TGCGCCAGCAGCCAAAACATGAACACTGAAGCTTTCTTT. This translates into CASSQNMNTEAFF.

The DNA of the CDR3 is TGCGCCAGCAGCTTGGCCGGGAGTAGCTCCTACGAGCAGTACTTC. Its translation is CASSLAGSSSYEQYF. J is TRBJ2-7 and V is TRBV5-1; TRBD2 is a possible D gene (6 bases). V was pared by 0 bases and J by 0 bases, with 10 bases between. Per germline, CDR1 SGHRS and CDR2 YFSETQ. CDR3 size: 15 residues.

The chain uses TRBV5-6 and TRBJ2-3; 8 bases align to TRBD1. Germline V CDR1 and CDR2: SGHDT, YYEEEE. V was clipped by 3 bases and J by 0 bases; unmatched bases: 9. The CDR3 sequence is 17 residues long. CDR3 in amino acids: CASSSDREVISTDTQYF. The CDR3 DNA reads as TGTGCCAGCAGCTCGGACAGGGAGGTTATTAGCACAGATACGCAGTATTTT.

CDR3 bases: TGTGCCAGCAGCTTAGTTATCTTGAACACTGAAGCTTTCTTT. It codes for CASSLVILNTEAFF. This sequence joins TRBV7-9 and TRBJ1-1; D ambiguous. The CDR3 is 14 residues long. The germline V gene has CDR1 SEHNR and CDR2 FQNEAQ (reference sequence). The V end lost 1 base, the J end lost 0 bases, and 6 bases lay between the germline ends.